Below, 11 T cell receptor beta chains from the same sample are listed, as sequenced in a study of T cells in Graves' hyperthyroidism and ophthalmopathy. Using RNA transcripts as the source, TCR beta CDR3 regions were amplified. During a first-round RT-PCR of the TCR CDR3, the HTBI primer set was used. TCRdb reprocessed the multiplex PCR reads via MiXCR and lists one record per CDR3 protein. The sample carries 300,000 to 500,000 distinct CDR3 sequences, just under 15% recorded once. Sequencing was performed on blood. These receptors all come from a woman aged 30 to 39 with Graves' hyperthyroidism.

This clonotype was detected many times. The chain recombines TRBV5-1 with TRBJ1-5; 9 nucleotides align to TRBD1. CDR3 length: 15 residues. Germline-derived CDR1 and CDR2 are SGHRS and YFSETQ. V dropped 0 bases and J dropped 6; count of bases not matched to a gene: 4. The CDR3 DNA reads TGCGCCAGCAGCTTGGCGGGACAGGGTGGTCAGCCCCAGCATTTT. Amino acid sequence: CASSLAGQGGQPQHF.

This clonotype was picked up a small number of times. This rearrangement joins TRBV20-1 to TRBJ2-5, with TRBD2 matching 9 bases. The CDR3 sequence is 15 residues long. Germline V CDR1 and CDR2: DFQATT, SNEGSKA (reference sequence). The V gene end was trimmed by 6 bases and the J gene end by 5 bases; junction bases not matched to a gene: 13. This chain's CDR3 is CSAPREREERETQYF. The DNA of the CDR3 is TGCAGTGCCCCTCGAGAGCGGGAGGAGAGGGAGACCCAGTACTTC.

Note on this clonotype: An end of the junction does not agree with germline; a read error may underlie this. The chain combines TRBV5-5 with TRBJ2-7; 9 bases are shared with TRBD1. This CDR3 spans 15 amino acids. Germline V CDR1 and CDR2: SGHKS, YYEKEE (reference sequence). The CDR3 here is CASSTETRDRAEQYF. Written as DNA, the CDR3 is TGCGCCAGCAGCACCGAAACTCGGGACAGGGCCGAGCAGTACTTC.

The gene calls are TRBV20-1 and TRBJ2-4; D is uncertain. The CDR3 covers 16 residues. Germline lookup yields CDR1 DFQATT and CDR2 SNEGSKA (reference sequence). V was shortened by 6 bases and J by 1 base, with 19 bases between the two germline ends. Written as DNA, the CDR3 is TGCAGTGCAAATTGGCGTAGCACCACGGCCAAAAACATTCAGTACTTC. Protein: CSANWRSTTAKNIQYF.

This chain uses TRBV6-1 with TRBJ2-4; D gene ambiguous. Per germline, CDR1 MNHNS and CDR2 SASEGT. The ends were cut back, 2 bases at V and 8 bases at J, with 13 bases in the middle. The CDR3 sequence is 14 residues long. Here the CDR3 DNA reads TGTGCCAGCAGTGAACTTTTAGATTTAGACATTCAGTACTTC. Encoded protein: CASSELLDLDIQYF.

At least ten counts were recorded for this clonotype. V gene TRBV12-3 or TRBV12-4 combines with J gene TRBJ1-1; D is undetermined. The V end was cut by 8 bases, the J end by 4 bases, with 23 bases between. The CDR3 contains 16 residues. CDR3 nucleotide sequence: TGTGCCAGCCCCCCCAGAGGGTCTTTTGGGCGCACTGAAGCTTTCTTT. This gives the protein CASPPRGSFGRTEAFF.

There are a few counts of this clonotype. The chain employs TRBV7-9 and TRBJ1-2; no reliable D call. V lost 1 base to trimming and J lost 4 bases, with 10 bases between them. The CDR3 spans 14 residues. Germline CDR1 reads SEHNR; CDR2 reads FQNEAQ (reference sequence). In nucleotides, the CDR3 is TGTGCCAGCAGCTTAGTCGGAGACTTCTATGGCTACACCTTC. It yields the protein CASSLVGDFYGYTF.

This clonotype was picked up many times. The chain recombines TRBV2 with TRBJ1-1; no clear D gene. CDR3 length: 10 amino acids. Trimming took 6 bases from V and 5 from J, leaving 4 bases between them. CDR1 is SNHLY and CDR2 is FYNNEI in the germline V gene. DNA of the CDR3: TGTGCCAGCAGACGGACTGAAGCTTTCTTT. Translation: CASRRTEAFF.

This clonotype was counted at least ten times. V and J are TRBV28 and TRBJ1-1; D gene uncertain. V was trimmed by 7 bases and J by 0 bases, leaving 9 bases between them. Per the germline V gene, CDR1 is MDHEN and CDR2 is SYDVKM. The CDR3 contains 13 residues. For the CDR3, the DNA is TGTGCCAGCAAGCAGACACTGAACACTGAAGCTTTCTTT. Translation gives CASKQTLNTEAFF.

A few counts support this clonotype. The V and J genes are TRBV25-1 and TRBJ1-6; D unresolved. V lost 4 bases and J 5 bases, leaving 12 bases between the germline ends. The CDR3 runs to 15 residues. Germline CDR1 and CDR2: MGHDK and SYGVNS. The CDR3 DNA sequence: TGTGCCAGCAGTGCGGGTCAGAACGATAATTCACCCCTCCACTTT. Its protein is CASSAGQNDNSPLHF. Full variable domain (rest looked up from reference TRBV25-1 and TRBJ1-6): EADIYQTPRYLVIGTGKKITLECSQTMGHDKMYWYQQDPGMELHLIHYSYGVNSTEKGDLSSESTVSRIRTEHFPLTLESARPSHTSQYLCASSAGQNDNSPLHFGNGTRLTVT.

The chain is built from TRBV28 and TRBJ2-7; possibly TRBD1 for D (5 bases). CDR1 and CDR2 from the germline V gene are MDHEN and SYDVKM. V lost 4 bases and J lost 2, with 12 bases in between. There are 14 residues in the CDR3. The CDR3, as DNA: TGTGCCAGCAGTTCCCCGTCCAGGGCCTACGAGCAGTACTTC. This codes for CASSSPSRAYEQYF.